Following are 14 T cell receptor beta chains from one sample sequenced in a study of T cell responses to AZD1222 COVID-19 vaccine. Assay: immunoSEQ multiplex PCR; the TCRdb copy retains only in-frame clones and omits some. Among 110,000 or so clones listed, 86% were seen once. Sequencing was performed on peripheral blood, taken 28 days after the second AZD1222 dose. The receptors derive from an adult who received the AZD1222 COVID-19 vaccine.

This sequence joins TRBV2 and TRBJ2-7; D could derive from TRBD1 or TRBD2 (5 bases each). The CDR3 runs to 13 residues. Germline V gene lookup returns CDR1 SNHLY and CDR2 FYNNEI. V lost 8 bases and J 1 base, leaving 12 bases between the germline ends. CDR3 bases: TGTGCCAGCGTGGGGGTGAGGTCCTACGAGCAGTACTTC. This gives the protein CASVGVRSYEQYF.

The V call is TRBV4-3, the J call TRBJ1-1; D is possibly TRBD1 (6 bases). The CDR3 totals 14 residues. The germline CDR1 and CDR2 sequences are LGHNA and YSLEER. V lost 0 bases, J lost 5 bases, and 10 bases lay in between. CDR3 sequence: CASSQDQGMTEAFF. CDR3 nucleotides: TGCGCCAGCAGCCAAGATCAGGGGATGACTGAAGCTTTCTTT.

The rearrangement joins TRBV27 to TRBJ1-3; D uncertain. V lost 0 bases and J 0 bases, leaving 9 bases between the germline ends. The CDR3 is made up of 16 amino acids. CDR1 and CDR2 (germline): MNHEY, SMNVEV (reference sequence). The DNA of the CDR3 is TGTGCCAGCAGTTTATCGGGGTTGGACTCTGGAAACACCATATATTTT. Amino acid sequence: CASSLSGLDSGNTIYF.

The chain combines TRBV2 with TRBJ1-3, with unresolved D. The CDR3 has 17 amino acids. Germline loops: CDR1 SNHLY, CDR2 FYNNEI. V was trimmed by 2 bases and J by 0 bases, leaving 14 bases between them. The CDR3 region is CASSEFLDSSSGNTIYF. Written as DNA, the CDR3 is TGTGCCAGCAGTGAATTTCTGGACTCAAGCTCTGGAAACACCATATATTTT.

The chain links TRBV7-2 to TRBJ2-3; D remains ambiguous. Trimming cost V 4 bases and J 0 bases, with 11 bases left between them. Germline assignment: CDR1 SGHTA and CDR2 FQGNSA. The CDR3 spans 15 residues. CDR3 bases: TGTGCCAGCAGCTCTAACGGAGTCAGCACAGATACGCAGTATTTT. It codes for CASSSNGVSTDTQYF.

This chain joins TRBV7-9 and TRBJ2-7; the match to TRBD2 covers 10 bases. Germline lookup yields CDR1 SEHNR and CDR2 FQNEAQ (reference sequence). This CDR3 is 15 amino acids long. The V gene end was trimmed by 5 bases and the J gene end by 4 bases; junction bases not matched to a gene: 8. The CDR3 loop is CASSVSGGNRYEQYF. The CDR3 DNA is TGTGCCAGCAGCGTTAGCGGGGGGAACCGTTACGAGCAGTACTTC.

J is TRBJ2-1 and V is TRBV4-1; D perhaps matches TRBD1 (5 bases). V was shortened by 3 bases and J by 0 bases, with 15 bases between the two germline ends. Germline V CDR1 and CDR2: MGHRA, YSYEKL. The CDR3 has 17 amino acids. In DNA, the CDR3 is TGCGCCAGCAGCCACGACAGAAGCCGTGGCTCCTACAATGAGCAGTTCTTC. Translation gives CASSHDRSRGSYNEQFF.

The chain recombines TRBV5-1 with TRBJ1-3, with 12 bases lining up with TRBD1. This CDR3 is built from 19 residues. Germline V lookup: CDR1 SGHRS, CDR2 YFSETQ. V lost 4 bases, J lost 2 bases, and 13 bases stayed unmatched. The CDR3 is CASSPTRGTGGAPGNTIYF. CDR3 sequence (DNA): TGCGCCAGCAGCCCAACTCGAGGGACAGGGGGCGCCCCTGGAAACACCATATATTTT.

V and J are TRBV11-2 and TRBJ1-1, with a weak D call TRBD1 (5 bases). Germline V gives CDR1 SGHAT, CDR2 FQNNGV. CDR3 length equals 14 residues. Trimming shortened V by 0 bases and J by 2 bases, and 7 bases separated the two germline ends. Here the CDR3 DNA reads TGTGCCAGCAGCTTAGATGGGGGAAACACTGAAGCTTTCTTT. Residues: CASSLDGGNTEAFF.

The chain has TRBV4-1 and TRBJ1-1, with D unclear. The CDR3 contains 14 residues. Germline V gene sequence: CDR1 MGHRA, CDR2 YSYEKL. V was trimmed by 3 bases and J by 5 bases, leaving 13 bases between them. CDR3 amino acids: CASSHQRRRTEAFF. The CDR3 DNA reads TGCGCCAGCAGCCACCAACGTCGGCGGACTGAAGCTTTCTTT.

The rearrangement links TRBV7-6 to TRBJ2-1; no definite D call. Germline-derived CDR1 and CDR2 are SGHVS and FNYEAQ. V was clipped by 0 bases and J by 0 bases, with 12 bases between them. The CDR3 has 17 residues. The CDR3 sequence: CASSLAPAASSYNEQFF. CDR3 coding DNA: TGTGCCAGCAGCTTAGCGCCGGCAGCCAGCTCCTACAATGAGCAGTTCTTC.

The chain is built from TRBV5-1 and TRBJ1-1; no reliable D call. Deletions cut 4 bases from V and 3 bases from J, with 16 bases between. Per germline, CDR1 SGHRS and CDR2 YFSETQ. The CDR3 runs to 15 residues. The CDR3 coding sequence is TGCGCCAGCAGCCAGACCCTAAAGCCTGACACTGAAGCTTTCTTT. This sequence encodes CASSQTLKPDTEAFF. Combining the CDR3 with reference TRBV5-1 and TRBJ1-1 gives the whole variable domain KAGVTQTPRYLIKTRGQQVTLSCSPISGHRSVSWYQQTPGQGLQFLFEYFSETQRNKGNFPGRFSGRQFSNSRSEMNVSTLELGDSALYLCASSQTLKPDTEAFFGQGTRLTVV.

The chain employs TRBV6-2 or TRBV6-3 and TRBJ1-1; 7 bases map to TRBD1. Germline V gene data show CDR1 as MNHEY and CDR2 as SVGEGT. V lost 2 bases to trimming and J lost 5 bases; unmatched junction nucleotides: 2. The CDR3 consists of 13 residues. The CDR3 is CASSYRGHTEAFF. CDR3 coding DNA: TGTGCCAGCAGTTACAGGGGGCATACTGAAGCTTTCTTT.

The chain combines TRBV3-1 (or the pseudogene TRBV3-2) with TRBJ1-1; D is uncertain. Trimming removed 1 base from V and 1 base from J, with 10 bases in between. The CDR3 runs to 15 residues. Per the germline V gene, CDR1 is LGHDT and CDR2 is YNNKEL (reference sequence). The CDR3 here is CASSQAGEGNTEAFF. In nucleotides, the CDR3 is TGTGCCAGCAGCCAAGCCGGGGAAGGGAACACTGAAGCTTTCTTT.